The present entry profiles one TCR beta chain with its context. Its antigen remains unknown. The source of the sample is a study of cytomegalovirus exposure and HLA in healthy donors. Study-level results: TCR beta chains numbering more than 150 were designated cytomegalovirus-associated. In presence/absence analyses, roughly uniform sequencing depth across donors was assumed.

Each of the donors was a healthy bone marrow donor. The V gene's germline CDR1 is MNHEY and CDR2 SVGAGI. V lost 2 bases and J 3 bases, leaving 13 bases between the germline ends. This CDR3 has 15 residues. This PCR relied on a set of 60 Vbeta primers and 13 Jbeta primers. The data were produced by immunoSEQ multiplex PCR, yet TCRdb's version contains in-frame clones alone and is incomplete. The sample shows over 85,000 clones, 80% to 85% of them seen only once. Sequencing was carried out using PBMCs. The receptor was isolated from a woman between 55 and 75 years old in good health and CMV-seropositive. The genes are TRBV6-5 and TRBJ1-1; TRBD1 is a possible D gene (6 bases). The DNA of the CDR3 is TGTGCCAGCAGTTACGGAGGGGGGGGATACACTGAAGCTTTCTTT. Its protein is CASSYGGGGYTEAFF.